The 2 T cell receptor beta chains reported below all come from one sample, sequenced in a study of radiotherapy plus CTLA-4 blockade in lung cancer. Some clones are missing from TCRdb's copy, which holds only in-frame ones; the method was immunoSEQ multiplex PCR. The data contain roughly 80,000 clones, under 80% of them singletons. The sample here was peripheral blood, taken from a patient treated with radiotherapy plus ipilimumab. These receptors came from a human donor with non-small cell lung cancer who had a partial response to radiotherapy plus ipilimumab. Some clones in this sample may be carry-over from other donors' samples.

The gene calls are TRBV19 and TRBJ2-7; no clear D. V shed 3 bases and J shed 3 bases, with 9 bases lying between them. The CDR3 is made up of 13 amino acids. Germline V gene data show CDR1 as LNHDA and CDR2 as SQIVND (reference sequence). CDR3 region: CASSIRYGYEQYF. The CDR3 nucleotides read TGTGCCAGTAGTATTCGGTACGGCTACGAGCAGTACTTC. Variable domain in full (rest from reference TRBV19 and TRBJ2-7): DGGITQSPKYLFRKEGQNVTLSCEQNLNHDAMYWYRQDPGQGLRLIYYSQIVNDFQKGDIAEGYSVSREKKESFPLTVTSAQKNPTAFYLCASSIRYGYEQYFGPGTRLTVT.

The rearrangement uses TRBV27 and TRBJ2-4; 8 bases agree with TRBD2. V shed 2 bases and J 6 bases; nucleotides not matched to a gene: 3. Germline V gene sequence: CDR1 MNHEY, CDR2 SMNVEV (reference sequence). The CDR3 extends over 14 amino acids. Here the CDR3 reads CASSLRGGRNIQYF. The CDR3, as DNA: TGTGCCAGCAGTTTACGGGGGGGGCGAAACATTCAGTACTTC.